This T cell receptor (beta chain) was found in a study of blood T cell repertoires in COVID-19. Study background: Samples came from the United States, Italy and Spain, spanning acute and convalescent COVID-19. PBMCs, B-cell-depleted T cells, or T cells were the source of the cDNA or gDNA that made up the material.

The table came from immunoSEQ multiplex PCR; TCRdb's copy has only in-frame clones and leaves some out. The table has 68,000 or so clones, approximately 89% seen once. This CDR3 is built from 14 residues. The V gene's germline CDR1 is MNHEY and CDR2 SVGAGI. Trimming shortened V by 2 bases and J by 1 base, and 8 bases separated the two germline ends. The sequenced sample consisted of peripheral blood. This receptor was taken from a man between 45 and 60 years old with active COVID-19. This chain joins TRBV6-5 and TRBJ1-1; D unresolved. The chain's CDR3 is CASSYNYKNTEAFF. For the CDR3, the DNA is TGTGCCAGCAGTTACAACTACAAGAACACTGAAGCTTTCTTT.